This T cell receptor beta chain was documented in a study of CD8 T cells in Susac syndrome. Random hexamers primed reverse transcription of 0.5 to 1 ug RNA. MiXCR, applied by TCRdb to the immunoSEQ multiplex PCR reads, yields one record per CDR3 protein. The sample holds some 130,000 distinct CDR3 sequences, 95% seen once. Trimming removed 5 bases from V and 7 bases from J, with 15 bases in between. CDR1 and CDR2 (germline): SEHNR, FQNEAQ (reference sequence). The CDR3 totals 13 residues. This chain links TRBV7-9 with TRBJ2-7; D remains ambiguous. The sequenced sample consisted of CD8+ T cells from PBMCs. This TCR derives from a human donor with Susac syndrome. Here the CDR3 reads CASSTTRTWEQYF. DNA for the CDR3: TGTGCCAGCAGCACGACAAGAACGTGGGAGCAGTACTTC.